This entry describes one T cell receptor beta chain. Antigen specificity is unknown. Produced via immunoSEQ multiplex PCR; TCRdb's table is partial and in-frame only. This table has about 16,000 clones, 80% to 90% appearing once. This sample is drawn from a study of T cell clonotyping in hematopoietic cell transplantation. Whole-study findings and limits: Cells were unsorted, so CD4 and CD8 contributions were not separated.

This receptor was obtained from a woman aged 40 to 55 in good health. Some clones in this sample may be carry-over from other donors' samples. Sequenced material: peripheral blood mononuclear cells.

The CDR3 DNA sequence: TGTGCCAGCAGCTACAGACAGGGCCTGGGCGAGCAGTACTTC. It codes for CASSYRQGLGEQYF. The chain carries TRBV11-1 and TRBJ2-7, with 7 nucleotides matching TRBD1. The junction had 9 bases not matched to a gene; V was cut back by 4 bases and J by 6 bases. CDR3 length equals 14 residues. The germline gives CDR1 SGHAT, CDR2 FQDESV (reference sequence).